This TCR beta chain came from a study of T cells expressing NK-cell markers. The overall study: Investigators obtained TCR beta repertoires from sorted CD3+CD56+NKG2C+, CD3+CD56+NKG2C- and CD3+CD56-NKG2C+ T cells. HCMV serostatus: most of the eight sequenced donors positive, one negative. Whole-study results and caveats: Topping the CD3+CD56-NKG2C+ fraction as well were these clonotypes, in a few donors.

Germline V CDR1 and CDR2: SGHRS, YFSETQ. There are 15 residues in the CDR3. As to this clonotype: The antigen remains unidentified.

Synthesis of TCR beta cDNA relied on 5'RACE template switching carrying UMIs. After re-calling the 5' RACE reads, TCRdb lists one entry per CDR3 protein, DNA absent. The sample yields approximately 550,000 distinct CDR3 sequences, of which the top ten take up around 3.3%. This chain connects TRBV5-1 to TRBJ2-5; TCRdb returns TRBD2, unconfirmable since there is no DNA. The TCR was taken from a man younger than 35 in good health. Sequenced input: blood T cells: a sorted CD56 or NKG2C T cell subset, CD4+ or CD8+ T cells, or bulk PBMC T cells (not recorded which). Here the CDR3 reads CASSWSGGLQETQYF. Based on the CDR3 plus reference TRBV5-1 and TRBJ2-5, the full variable domain is KAGVTQTPRYLIKTRGQQVTLSCSPISGHRSVSWYQQTPGQGLQFLFEYFSETQRNKGNFPGRFSGRQFSNSRSEMNVSTLELGDSALYLCASSWSGGLQETQYFGPGTRLLVL.